The 20 T cell receptor beta chains presented below share a single source sample, sequenced in a study of T cells in Graves' hyperthyroidism and ophthalmopathy (dated by TCRdb to about 2019). The library was prepared using multiplex PCR. Sequencing relied on an Illumina HiSeq 2000. Amplification of TCR beta CDR3 regions was carried out from RNA transcripts. A first-round RT-PCR of the TCR CDR3 used the HTBI primer set with the Qiagen OneStep RT-PCR kit. TCRdb reprocessed the public reads (quality trimming at Q25 with fastp, clone calling with MiXCR) and kept in-frame beta chains. Identical CDR3 protein sequences are pooled into one entry, listed with their most common genes and DNA. Across this sample there are roughly 49,000 distinct CDR3 sequences, with 45% to 65% seen only once. The ten top clones hold about 35% of the sample. Input material: peripheral blood or thyroid tissue (not recorded which). The source is a man aged 18 to 29 with Graves' hyperthyroidism.

The table lists this clonotype with many counts. The chain uses TRBV6-1 and TRBJ2-7, with D perhaps matching TRBD2 (6 bases). V lost 6 bases and J 3 bases, leaving 18 bases between the germline ends. Germline CDR1 reads MNHNS; CDR2 reads SASEGT. There are 15 residues in the CDR3. The CDR3 region has the DNA TGTGCCAGCAGACCGGTGGAGGGCCCACACTACGAGCAGTACTTC. This gives the protein CASRPVEGPHYEQYF.

Notes on this clonotype: An end of the junction differs from the germline gene, which may be a read error. V and J are TRBV19 and TRBJ1-5; D not certain. The CDR3 runs to 17 residues. The V gene's germline CDR1 is LNHDA and CDR2 SQIVND (reference sequence). The CDR3 sequence: CASNLVGRTHSNQPQHF. The CDR3 nucleotides read TGTGCAAGTAATTTGGTCGGCAGAACACATAGCAATCAGCCCCAGCATTTT.

DNA for the CDR3: TGCAGTGCACCCTTTGGACCGATCCAGTACTTC. It translates to CSAPFGPIQYF. This chain uses TRBV20-1 with TRBJ2-5, with D hard to call. The V end lost 6 bases, the J end lost 10 bases, and 15 bases lay between the germline ends. There are 11 residues in the CDR3. Germline CDR1 DFQATT, CDR2 SNEGSKA (reference sequence).

This clonotype was observed at least ten times. This chain joins TRBV19 and TRBJ1-5; 12 bases are a match to TRBD1. CDR3 length: 18 amino acids. Germline trimming cut 5 bases from V and 0 bases from J; bases unmatched to any gene: 8. CDR1 LNHDA and CDR2 SQIVND come from the germline V gene (reference sequence). The CDR3 DNA is TGTGCCAGTAGTTTTGGGACAGGGGGCGAGAATAGCAATCAGCCCCAGCATTTT. It encodes CASSFGTGGENSNQPQHF.

In this sample, this clonotype turned up many times. The V call is TRBV7-7, the J call TRBJ2-2; TRBD2 aligns across 7 bases. The V gene's germline CDR1 is SSHAT and CDR2 FNYEAQ (reference sequence). After removal of 5 bases from V and 8 bases from J, the junction contained 8 bases not matched to a gene. The CDR3 sequence is 14 residues long. CDR3 in amino acids: CASSHLAAGGELFF. As DNA, the CDR3 is TGTGCCAGCAGCCATCTAGCGGCCGGAGGGGAGCTGTTTTTT.

This clonotype was recorded many times. V gene TRBV29-1 combines with J gene TRBJ2-7; TRBD2 matches 11 bases. The CDR3 has 15 amino acids. The germline gives CDR1 SQVTM, CDR2 ANQGSEA. Trimming removed 6 bases from V and 0 bases from J; junction bases left unmatched: 7. The CDR3 DNA sequence: TGCAGCGTGAGGCCCGGGACTAGCGGCTCCTACGAGCAGTACTTC. It is translated as CSVRPGTSGSYEQYF.

The chain carries TRBV20-1 and TRBJ1-2, with 7 bases aligning to TRBD1. Trimming at V came to 0 bases and at J to 1 base, leaving 8 bases not matched to a gene. This CDR3 spans 16 amino acids. Germline-derived CDR1 and CDR2 are DFQATT and SNEGSKA (reference sequence). The CDR3 DNA reads TGCAGTGCTAGAGATCCGACAGGGAGGGGTAACTATGGCTACACCTTC. Translating it yields CSARDPTGRGNYGYTF.

This clonotype was recorded at least ten times. This sequence joins TRBV5-6 and TRBJ1-2; the D gene is possibly TRBD1 (6 bases). The length of the CDR3 is 13 residues. Trimming left V 4 bases short and J 8 bases short, with 15 bases between. The germline V gene encodes CDR1 SGHDT and CDR2 YYEEEE. CDR3 sequence: CASSIPRGYGYTF. CDR3 nucleotides: TGTGCCAGCAGCATACCCAGGGGTTACGGCTACACCTTC. The variable domain in full, with the rest retrieved from reference TRBV5-6 and TRBJ1-2, is DAGVTQSPTHLIKTRGQQVTLRCSPKSGHDTVSWYQQALGQGPQFIFQYYEEEERQRGNFPDRFSGHQFPNYSSELNVNALLLGDSALYLCASSIPRGYGYTFGSGTRLTVV.

This chain links TRBV19 with TRBJ2-2, with 8 bases aligning to TRBD1. The germline V gene encodes CDR1 LNHDA and CDR2 SQIVND (reference sequence). The length of the CDR3 is 14 residues. V shed 10 bases and J 6 bases; nucleotides not matched to a gene: 10. CDR3 coding DNA: TGTGCCATCGCGGGACAGGACGGGGCCGGGGAGCTGTTTTTT. Translating gives CAIAGQDGAGELFF.

This chain uses TRBV10-3 with TRBJ1-2; 9 bases map to TRBD1. Unmatched junction bases numbered 12, after V lost 5 bases and J lost 8 bases. The CDR3 has 15 residues. Germline V gene lookup returns CDR1 ENHRY and CDR2 SYGVKD. The CDR3 sequence is CAISTTGTGSCGYTF. The CDR3, as DNA: TGTGCCATCAGTACAACCGGGACAGGGTCTTGCGGCTACACCTTC.

The gene calls are TRBV20-1 and TRBJ1-6; 7 positions agree with TRBD1. This CDR3 has 15 residues. Germline V gene data show CDR1 as DFQATT and CDR2 as SNEGSKA (reference sequence). Unmatched junction bases numbered 4, after V lost 3 bases and J lost 2 bases. CDR3 amino acids: CSARGTEAYNSPLHF. CDR3 in DNA: TGCAGTGCTAGGGGGACAGAAGCCTATAATTCACCCCTCCACTTT.

J is TRBJ2-7 and V is TRBV7-2, with TRBD2 matching 10 bases. After removal of 3 bases from V and 6 bases from J, the junction contained 8 bases not matched to a gene. The CDR3 is 15 amino acids. Germline V gene data show CDR1 as SGHTA and CDR2 as FQGNSA. The CDR3 protein is CASSLVASGSFEQYF. The CDR3 DNA is TGTGCCAGCAGCTTGGTGGCTAGCGGGAGTTTCGAGCAGTACTTC.

This rearrangement joins TRBV7-8 to TRBJ2-7; D is uncertain. Germline V gives CDR1 SGHVS, CDR2 FQNEAQ. CDR3 size: 14 residues. V gave up 5 bases and J gave up 3 bases, with 14 bases separating them. CDR3 nucleotides: TGTGCCAGCAGCCAAACCTCTACCCACTACGAGCAGTACTTC. Protein product: CASSQTSTHYEQYF.

In the case of this clonotype: In this CDR3 the conserved last residue, phenylalanine or tryptophan, is missing, so a read error is likely. The rearrangement joins TRBV20-1 to TRBJ1-5; 7 bases align to TRBD1. Germline CDR1 reads DFQATT; CDR2 reads SNEGSKA (reference sequence). This CDR3 comprises 12 residues. V was clipped by 6 bases and J by 4 bases; unmatched bases: 3. In DNA form, the CDR3 reads TGCAGTGCGAGGACAGGAAATCAGCCCCAGCATTCT. Protein sequence: CSARTGNQPQHS.

On this clonotype itself: The junction and the germline gene differ at one end; a read error may be behind it. The chain employs TRBV7-2 and TRBJ2-3; D possibly corresponds to TRBD2 (5 bases). CDR3 length: 18 amino acids. CDR1 is SGHTA, CDR2 FQGNSA, per germline. The CDR3 spells CASSLRSRARQLTDTRYF. The CDR3 nucleotides are TGTGCCAGCAGCTTAAGATCGAGGGCAAGGCAATTAACAGATACGCGGTATTTT.

The CDR3 here is CASSFSSGGRGDEQYF. CDR3 sequence (DNA): TGTGCCAGCAGCTTTTCGTCTGGCGGGAGGGGGGACGAGCAGTACTTC. The rearrangement links TRBV7-3 to TRBJ2-7; TRBD2 agrees at 9 bases. CDR1 is SGHTA and CDR2 is FQGTGA in the germline V gene. The CDR3 has 16 amino acids. J was trimmed by 5 bases and V by 3 bases; bases with no gene match: 11.

This rearrangement joins TRBV7-2 to TRBJ2-5; D may be TRBD1 (6 bases). Germline CDR1 and CDR2: SGHTA and FQGNSA. The CDR3 has 14 amino acids. V lost 5 bases, J lost 5 bases, and 15 bases lay in between. CDR3 amino acids: CASSRTQGWETQYF. The CDR3 region has the DNA TGTGCCAGCAGCAGAACGCAGGGGTGGGAGACCCAGTACTTC.

This clonotype was detected ten times or more. The chain has TRBV5-1 and TRBJ1-5; 7 bases are a match to TRBD1. V gave up 5 bases and J gave up 6 bases; unmatched junction bases: 8. From germline, CDR1 is SGHRS and CDR2 YFSETQ. The CDR3 is 14 amino acids. The CDR3 loop reads CASSAEGAGQPQHF. The CDR3 DNA follows: TGCGCCAGCAGTGCCGAGGGGGCGGGTCAGCCCCAGCATTTT.

This clonotype occurred many times. This sequence joins TRBV20-1 and TRBJ2-5, with D perhaps matching TRBD2 (6 bases). Trimming removed 5 bases at V and 3 bases at J, with 25 bases between. Germline V gene data show CDR1 as DFQATT and CDR2 as SNEGSKA (reference sequence). The CDR3 consists of 17 residues. The CDR3: CSAGGTQARGSKETQYF. The CDR3 DNA reads as TGCAGTGCTGGGGGGACCCAAGCCCGGGGGTCCAAAGAGACCCAGTACTTC.

V and J are TRBV29-1 and TRBJ2-5; 9 bases match TRBD1. Trimming at V came to 7 bases and at J to 7 bases, leaving 13 bases not matched to a gene. Per the germline V gene, CDR1 is SQVTM and CDR2 is ANQGSEA. The CDR3 spans 14 residues. In DNA, the CDR3 is TGCAGCGCAAAACCGGGACAGGGAGGGGCGACCCAGTACTTC. As protein: CSAKPGQGGATQYF.